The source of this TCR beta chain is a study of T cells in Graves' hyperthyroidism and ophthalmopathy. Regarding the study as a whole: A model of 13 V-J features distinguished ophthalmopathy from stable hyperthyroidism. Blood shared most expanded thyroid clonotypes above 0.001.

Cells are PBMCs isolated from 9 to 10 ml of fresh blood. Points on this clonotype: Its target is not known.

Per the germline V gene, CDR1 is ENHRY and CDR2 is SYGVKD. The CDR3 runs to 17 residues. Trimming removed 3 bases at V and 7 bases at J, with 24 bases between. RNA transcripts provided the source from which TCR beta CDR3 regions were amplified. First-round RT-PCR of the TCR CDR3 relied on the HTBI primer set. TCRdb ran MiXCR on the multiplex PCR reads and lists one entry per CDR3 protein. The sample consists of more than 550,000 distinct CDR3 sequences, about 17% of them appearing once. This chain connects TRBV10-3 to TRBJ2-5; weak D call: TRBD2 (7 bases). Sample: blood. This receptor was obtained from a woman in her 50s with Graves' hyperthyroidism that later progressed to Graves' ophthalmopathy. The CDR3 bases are TGTGCCATCAGTGAAGGGGGGGCCGGGGATGGAGTAGGGACCCAGTACTTC. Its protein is CAISEGGAGDGVGTQYF.